The 7 T cell receptor beta chains given below trace back to one sample, sequenced in a study of CD8 T cells in ankylosing spondylitis. TCRdb independently ran MiXCR on the 5' RACE reads; one entry per CDR3 protein. The sample records about 280,000 distinct CDR3 sequences, about 19% being singletons. Material for sequencing was blood, either unsorted or a sorted T cell fraction (not recorded which). The receptors stem from a male donor with ankylosing spondylitis or in good health (not recorded which).

In its sample, this clonotype was seen a few times. The chain is built from TRBV20-1 and TRBJ1-1; D remains ambiguous. CDR1 is DFQATT, CDR2 SNEGSKA, per germline (reference sequence). The CDR3 loop spans 11 amino acids. The V gene lost 3 bases and the J gene lost 8 bases, with 10 bases spanning the gap. The CDR3 sequence: CSASWVPEAFF. The CDR3 DNA follows: TGCAGTGCTAGTTGGGTACCCGAAGCTTTCTTT.

Only a few counts were recorded for this clonotype. The chain employs TRBV20-1 and TRBJ1-3; unclear D gene. Germline CDR1 DFQATT, CDR2 SNEGSKA (reference sequence). V was trimmed by 5 bases and J by 5 bases, leaving 19 bases between them. CDR3 length: 15 amino acids. CDR3 sequence: CSALPGFTPRNTIYF. The CDR3 DNA reads as TGCAGTGCTTTGCCGGGATTTACTCCTCGAAACACCATATATTTT.

Note on this clonotype: This sequence may be a read error, since a much larger clone differs from it by one base. The chain uses TRBV5-1 and TRBJ1-1, with D perhaps matching TRBD1 (6 bases). V dropped 4 bases and J dropped 5 bases, with 18 bases sitting between them. From germline, CDR1 is SGHRS and CDR2 YFSETQ. This CDR3 has 15 amino acids. CDR3 in DNA: TGCGCCAGCAGCACCGACACAGGGAGCCGTACTGAAGCTTTCTTT. Translation: CASSTDTGSRTEAFF. Combining the CDR3 with reference TRBV5-1 and TRBJ1-1 gives the whole variable domain KAGVTQTPRYLIKTRGQQVTLSCSPISGHRSVSWYQQTPGQGLQFLFEYFSETQRNKGNFPGRFSGRQFSNSRSEMNVSTLELGDSALYLCASSTDTGSRTEAFFGQGTRLTVV.

The chain has TRBV27 and TRBJ1-2; tentatively, D is TRBD1 (6 bases). Germline values: CDR1 MNHEY, CDR2 SMNVEV (reference sequence). The CDR3 sequence is 14 residues long. With 4 bases removed from V and 4 bases from J, the gap between germline ends came to 13 bases. The chain's CDR3 is CASSSNRVGYGYTF. The CDR3 nucleotides are TGTGCCAGCAGTTCAAACAGGGTTGGCTATGGCTACACCTTC.

This chain uses TRBV7-3 with TRBJ2-1, with no clear D. V was shortened by 0 bases and J by 0 bases, with 12 bases between the two germline ends. The germline CDR1 and CDR2 sequences are SGHTA and FQGTGA. The CDR3 has 17 amino acids. The CDR3 nucleotides read TGTGCCAGCAGCTTAACGGGTAACCCTGGCTCCTACAATGAGCAGTTCTTC. It codes for CASSLTGNPGSYNEQFF.

This clonotype was seen many times. The chain employs TRBV5-1 and TRBJ2-1; D not resolved. V lost 5 bases to trimming and J lost 11 bases, with 14 bases between them. The germline CDR1 and CDR2 sequences are SGHRS and YFSETQ. There are 12 residues in the CDR3. CDR3 sequence (DNA): TGCGCCAGCAGGGGCTTAGGAGAAAAGCAGTTCTTC. Its protein is CASRGLGEKQFF.

The V call is TRBV12-3 or TRBV12-4, the J call TRBJ1-1; TRBD1 is a possible D gene (6 bases). CDR3 length: 11 amino acids. V dropped 5 bases and J dropped 11 bases, with 12 bases sitting between them. This CDR3 is CASSLRGAAFF. DNA for the CDR3: TGTGCCAGCAGTCTGAGGGGGGCCGCTTTCTTT.